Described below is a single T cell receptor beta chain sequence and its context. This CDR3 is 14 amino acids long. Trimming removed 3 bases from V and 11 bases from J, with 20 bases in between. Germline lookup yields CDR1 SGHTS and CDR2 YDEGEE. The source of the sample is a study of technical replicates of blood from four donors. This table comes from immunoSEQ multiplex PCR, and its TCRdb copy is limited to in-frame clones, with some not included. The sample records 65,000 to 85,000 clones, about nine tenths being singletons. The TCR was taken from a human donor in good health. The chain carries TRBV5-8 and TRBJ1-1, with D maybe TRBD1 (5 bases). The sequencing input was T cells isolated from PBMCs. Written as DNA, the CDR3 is TGTGCCAGCAGCTCACGGAGGGGCCCCTGGTTGGCTTTCTTT. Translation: CASSSRRGPWLAFF. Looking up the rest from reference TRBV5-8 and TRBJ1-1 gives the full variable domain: EAGVTQSPTHLIKTRGQQATLRCSPISGHTSVYWYQQALGLGLQFLLWYDEGEERNRGNFPPRFSGRQFPNYSSELNVNALELEDSALYLCASSSRRGPWLAFFGQGTRLTVV.